Presented here are 30 T cell receptor beta chains from one specimen sequenced in a study of T cell responses to AZD1222 COVID-19 vaccine. Sequencing was performed with immunoSEQ multiplex PCR; in TCRdb, only in-frame clones are kept and a portion is missing. In the table there are over 100,000 clones, about 90% of which are singletons. The sequencing used peripheral blood, collected on day 0 of AZD1222 vaccination. The source is an adult in good health.

The table lists this clone with a count of one. The same CDR3 also results from other DNA sequences found in this sample. This chain connects TRBV6-1 to TRBJ1-5; the match to TRBD1 covers 8 bases. The CDR3 spans 13 residues. The trim removed 3 bases at V and 6 bases at J, leaving 1 base unmatched. Germline-derived CDR1 and CDR2 are MNHNS and SASEGT. CDR3 sequence: CASSEDRAQPQHF. In nucleotides, the CDR3 is TGTGCCAGCAGTGAGGACAGGGCTCAGCCCCAGCATTTT.

This chain joins TRBV5-1 and TRBJ1-2, with TRBD1 matching 9 bases. CDR1 and CDR2 (germline): SGHRS, YFSETQ. J lost 6 bases, V lost 3 bases, and 9 bases had no gene match. The CDR3 is 15 amino acids. CDR3 DNA: TGCGCCAGCAGCTCCCGGGACAGGGAACTCCATGGCTACACCTTC. It is translated as CASSSRDRELHGYTF. Combining the CDR3 with reference TRBV5-1 and TRBJ1-2 gives the whole variable domain KAGVTQTPRYLIKTRGQQVTLSCSPISGHRSVSWYQQTPGQGLQFLFEYFSETQRNKGNFPGRFSGRQFSNSRSEMNVSTLELGDSALYLCASSSRDRELHGYTFGSGTRLTVV.

This clone has a single count. The chain is built from TRBV29-1 and TRBJ1-1, with D unclear. CDR3 length: 13 amino acids. V was pared by 4 bases and J by 1 base, with 10 bases between. Per the germline V gene, CDR1 is SQVTM and CDR2 is ANQGSEA. CDR3 amino acids: CSVVRRSNTEAFF. CDR3 nucleotides: TGCAGCGTTGTACGCCGCTCGAACACTGAAGCTTTCTTT.

The CDR3 nucleotides read TGTGCCAGCAGTGACCGAAGGGGACAGGTTCGTTATGGCTACACCTTC. It is translated as CASSDRRGQVRYGYTF. V and J are TRBV6-1 and TRBJ1-2, with 8 bases lining up with TRBD1. The V and J ends lost 3 bases and 5 bases, in that order; junction bases with no gene match: 11. CDR1 MNHNS and CDR2 SASEGT come from the germline V gene. There are 16 residues in the CDR3.

The CDR3 DNA is TGCAGCGGCGACGAGGGGGGCACAGATACGCAGTATTTT. Its protein is CSGDEGGTDTQYF. The V and J genes are TRBV29-1 and TRBJ2-3, with a possible D match to TRBD1 (6 bases). Looked up from germline, CDR1 is SQVTM and CDR2 is ANQGSEA. CDR3 length equals 13 residues. V lost 7 bases, J lost 1 base, and 12 bases lay in between.

This chain links TRBV11-2 with TRBJ2-5, with no clear D. V was cut by 1 base and J by 4 bases, with 19 bases left in between. CDR1 and CDR2 from the germline V gene are SGHAT and FQNNGV. CDR3 length: 17 amino acids. The CDR3 spells CASSLGRQSFTGETQYF. The CDR3 nucleotides read TGTGCCAGCAGCTTAGGTCGGCAGAGCTTTACGGGAGAGACCCAGTACTTC.

The V and J genes are TRBV11-2 and TRBJ1-6; D perhaps matches TRBD1 (5 bases). In germline, CDR1 is SGHAT, CDR2 FQNNGV. The germline V and J ends were trimmed by 1 base and 9 bases, with 10 bases remaining between them. CDR3 size: 14 residues. CDR3 DNA sequence: TGTGCCAGCAGCTTAGTGACAGAAACTTCACCCCTCCACTTT. Translated, it gives CASSLVTETSPLHF.

This sequence joins TRBV7-2 and TRBJ2-2, with 12 nucleotides matching TRBD2. There are 17 residues in the CDR3. Germline CDR1 is SGHTA and CDR2 is FQGNSA. J lost 7 bases, V lost 6 bases, and 12 bases had no gene match. CDR3 sequence: CASSSPGLAGGRGELFF. The CDR3 DNA sequence: TGTGCCAGCAGTTCCCCAGGGCTAGCGGGGGGGCGCGGGGAGCTGTTTTTT.

This clone was observed a single time. V is TRBV18 and J is TRBJ2-2, with TRBD2 as a possible D gene (5 bases). CDR1 KGHSH and CDR2 LQKENI come from the germline V gene. Trimming took off 1 base at V and 4 bases at J, with 10 bases between the two ends. The CDR3 contains 15 residues. CDR3 DNA: TGTGCCAGCTCACCACTATCCGAGGGCACCGGGGAGCTGTTTTTT. Translating it yields CASSPLSEGTGELFF.

The chain's CDR3 is CASSWGRDKTEAFF. The CDR3, as DNA: TGTGCCAGCAGCTGGGGTCGAGACAAGACTGAAGCTTTCTTT. The V gene is TRBV6-6, the J gene TRBJ1-1; D remains ambiguous. Germline loops: CDR1 MNHNY, CDR2 SVGAGI (reference sequence). This CDR3 spans 14 amino acids. Trimming cost V 6 bases and J 5 bases, with 16 bases left between them.

Comment on this clone: Mismatch with germline at one junction end may stem from a read error. The J gene is TRBJ2-1, the V gene TRBV5-1; D could derive from TRBD1 or TRBD2 (5 bases each). CDR3 size: 14 residues. The germline gives CDR1 SGHRS, CDR2 YFSETQ. In DNA form, the CDR3 reads TGCGCCAGCAGTTTGGGGACCAGCAGGTATGAGCAGTTCTTC. Translated, it gives CASSLGTSRYEQFF.

V and J are TRBV4-2 and TRBJ2-1; TRBD2 is a possible D gene (6 bases). Germline lookup yields CDR1 LGHNA and CDR2 YNFKEQ. The CDR3 sequence is 14 residues long. Deletions cut 1 base from V and 5 bases from J, with 9 bases between. CDR3 nucleotide sequence: TGTGCCAGCAGCCAAGGACTAGGACACAATGAGCAGTTCTTC. It translates to CASSQGLGHNEQFF.

The count of this clone is one. The chain links TRBV28 to TRBJ2-3; the match to TRBD2 covers 12 bases. The CDR3 covers 20 residues. In germline, CDR1 is MDHEN, CDR2 SYDVKM. J gave up 4 bases and V 3 bases, and 17 bases lay outside the gene matches. The DNA for the CDR3 is TGTGCCAGCAGTTTTCCCCTCGGAGCTAGCGGGAGGGCATTGGCAGATACGCAGTATTTT. It encodes CASSFPLGASGRALADTQYF. The full variable domain, its missing parts supplied by reference TRBV28 and TRBJ2-3, is DVKVTQSSRYLVKRTGEKVFLECVQDMDHENMFWYRQDPGLGLRLIYFSYDVKMKEKGDIPEGYSVSREKKERFSLILESASTNQTSMYLCASSFPLGASGRALADTQYFGPGTRLTVL.

The chain links TRBV7-6 to TRBJ2-3; no clear D. CDR3 length equals 13 residues. V shed 5 bases and J shed 6 bases, with 12 bases lying between them. CDR1 SGHVS and CDR2 FNYEAQ come from the germline V gene. DNA for the CDR3: TGTGCCAGCAGCACCCAAAATGGGGATACGCAGTATTTT. It specifies CASSTQNGDTQYF.

The rearrangement joins TRBV5-1 to TRBJ2-2; D is unclear. The CDR3 runs to 15 residues. The germline V gene encodes CDR1 SGHRS and CDR2 YFSETQ. V gave up 0 bases and J gave up 4 bases, with 10 bases separating them. CDR3 DNA sequence: TGCGCCAGCAGCTTGGGTGGGCAGCTCACCGGGGAGCTGTTTTTT. It translates to CASSLGGQLTGELFF. The variable domain in full, completed from reference TRBV5-1 and TRBJ2-2, reads KAGVTQTPRYLIKTRGQQVTLSCSPISGHRSVSWYQQTPGQGLQFLFEYFSETQRNKGNFPGRFSGRQFSNSRSEMNVSTLELGDSALYLCASSLGGQLTGELFFGEGSRLTVL.

The J gene is TRBJ2-2, the V gene TRBV5-1, with 14 bases matching TRBD2. This CDR3 region has 15 residues. The germline gives CDR1 SGHRS, CDR2 YFSETQ. Trimming took 3 bases from V and 10 from J; bases not matched to a gene: 5. CDR3 protein: CASSSGLAGVVELFF. CDR3 nucleotides: TGCGCCAGCAGCTCGGGACTAGCGGGAGTGGTGGAGCTGTTTTTT.

The CDR3 here is CAITDRDRGESTEAFF. CDR3 DNA: TGTGCCATCACCGACCGGGACAGGGGTGAAAGCACTGAAGCTTTCTTT. The V and J genes are TRBV10-3 and TRBJ1-1; 10 nucleotides align to TRBD1. The CDR3 runs to 16 residues. V trimming: 7 bases; J trimming: 4 bases; junction bases outside the gene matches: 12. Germline V gene lookup returns CDR1 ENHRY and CDR2 SYGVKD.

V is TRBV9 and J is TRBJ1-6; D not certain. The CDR3 extends over 14 amino acids. Germline V gene lookup returns CDR1 SGDLS and CDR2 YYNGEE. V lost 0 bases and J 7 bases, leaving 8 bases between the germline ends. CDR3 residues: CASSVVEANSPLHF. CDR3 bases: TGTGCCAGCAGCGTAGTGGAGGCCAATTCACCCCTCCACTTT.

The genes are TRBV15 and TRBJ2-3; a possible D gene is TRBD2 (6 bases). CDR3 size: 14 residues. V lost 5 bases to trimming and J lost 6 bases, with 15 bases between them. Germline V gene sequence: CDR1 LNHNV, CDR2 YYDKDF (reference sequence). The CDR3 DNA reads TGTGCCACCAGCTCCCCAAGCGGAGGGGATACGCAGTATTTT. As protein: CATSSPSGGDTQYF.

The chain carries TRBV15 and TRBJ1-1, with 7 bases aligning to TRBD1. Trimming cost V 0 bases and J 5 bases; bases outside gene matches: 9. CDR1 and CDR2 from the germline V gene are LNHNV and YYDKDF (reference sequence). CDR3 size: 16 residues. The CDR3 loop is CATSRDIKGGATEAFF. DNA of the CDR3: TGTGCCACCAGCAGAGATATAAAAGGGGGCGCGACTGAAGCTTTCTTT.

This clone turned up a few times. This chain uses TRBV19 with TRBJ2-2; 9 bases are a match to TRBD1. The V gene's germline CDR1 is LNHDA and CDR2 SQIVND (reference sequence). The CDR3 has 13 residues. Losses at the gene ends were 8 bases for V and 5 bases for J; bases not matched to a gene: 3. CDR3: CASSGTGTGELFF. The CDR3 bases are TGTGCCAGTTCCGGGACAGGGACCGGGGAGCTGTTTTTT.

V gene TRBV2 combines with J gene TRBJ2-1; no clear D gene. Per germline, CDR1 SNHLY and CDR2 FYNNEI. The V gene lost 0 bases and the J gene lost 9 bases, with 6 bases spanning the gap. This CDR3 has 12 residues. In DNA, the CDR3 is TGTGCCAGCAGTGAAGCCCCCGCTGAGCAGTTCTTC. Translating it yields CASSEAPAEQFF.

This clone was seen a single time. The chain couples TRBV19 to TRBJ1-5; 7 bases agree with TRBD1. With 3 bases clipped from V and 4 bases from J, the junction kept 9 bases outside the gene matches. This CDR3 is built from 16 residues. Germline V gene sequence: CDR1 LNHDA, CDR2 SQIVND (reference sequence). The CDR3 is CASSMLGQLGNQPQHF. CDR3 in DNA: TGTGCCAGTAGTATGTTGGGACAGCTGGGGAATCAGCCCCAGCATTTT.

The chain carries TRBV3-1 (or the pseudogene TRBV3-2) and TRBJ2-1; 11 bases fit TRBD2. V lost 4 bases to trimming and J lost 3 bases; unmatched junction nucleotides: 8. Germline CDR1 reads LGHDT; CDR2 reads YNNKEL (reference sequence). The CDR3 loop spans 17 amino acids. The DNA of the CDR3 is TGTGCCAGCAGCCGAACTAGCGGGAGAGGAGGCTACAATGAGCAGTTCTTC. This sequence encodes CASSRTSGRGGYNEQFF.

The V gene is TRBV18, the J gene TRBJ1-5; TRBD1 matches 7 bases. The ends lost 6 bases at V and 4 bases at J; junction bases unmatched: 6. The CDR3 length is 14 residues. CDR1 and CDR2 from the germline V gene are KGHSH and LQKENI. CDR3 coding DNA: TGTGCCAGCTCCCCGACAGGGTTGAATCAGCCCCAGCATTTT. Translating gives CASSPTGLNQPQHF.

The chain is built from TRBV4-2 and TRBJ1-1; possible D gene TRBD1, 5 bases. Germline V lookup: CDR1 LGHNA, CDR2 YNFKEQ. Trimming cost V 5 bases and J 5 bases, with 15 bases left between them. The CDR3 runs 14 residues. The CDR3 here is CASSGRFGGTEAFF. The CDR3, as DNA: TGTGCCAGCAGCGGGCGCTTCGGGGGAACTGAAGCTTTCTTT.

The chain employs TRBV20-1 and TRBJ1-4; D unclear. Trimming left V 3 bases short and J 0 bases short, with 8 bases between. The germline V gene has CDR1 DFQATT and CDR2 SNEGSKA (reference sequence). The CDR3 is 14 amino acids. The CDR3 DNA reads as TGCAGTGCTAGTATACAGACAACTAATGAAAAACTGTTTTTT. Amino acid sequence: CSASIQTTNEKLFF.

This chain uses TRBV20-1 with TRBJ1-2; TRBD1 might be the D (6 bases). This CDR3 is 11 amino acids long. The germline V gene encodes CDR1 DFQATT and CDR2 SNEGSKA (reference sequence). CDR3 in DNA: TGCACCATAGGGGGGAACTATGGCTACACCTTC. Its protein product is CTIGGNYGYTF.

This clone was picked up a small number of times. The chain has TRBV5-4 and TRBJ1-2, with D maybe TRBD1 (5 bases). The V end lost 2 bases, the J end lost 4 bases, and 9 bases lay between the germline ends. Germline lookup yields CDR1 SGHNT and CDR2 YYREEE (reference sequence). CDR3 length: 13 amino acids. The CDR3: CASSFKGIYGYTF. The CDR3 coding sequence is TGTGCCAGCAGCTTTAAGGGGATCTATGGCTACACCTTC.

This rearrangement joins TRBV11-1 to TRBJ1-1; D is unresolved. Trimming removed 5 bases at V and 2 bases at J, with 15 bases between. Per the germline V gene, CDR1 is SGHAT and CDR2 is FQDESV (reference sequence). The CDR3 loop spans 15 amino acids. CDR3 amino acids: CASSGRRFRNTEAFF. In DNA, the CDR3 is TGTGCCAGCAGCGGCAGACGATTTCGTAACACTGAAGCTTTCTTT. Together with reference TRBV11-1 and TRBJ1-1, the CDR3 gives the full variable domain: EAEVAQSPRYKITEKSQAVAFWCDPISGHATLYWYRQILGQGPELLVQFQDESVVDDSQLPKDRFSAERLKGVDSTLKIQPAELGDSAMYLCASSGRRFRNTEAFFGQGTRLTVV.